This TCR beta chain emerged from a study of blood T cell repertoires in COVID-19. Study information: PBMCs, B-cell-depleted T cells, or T cells provided the cDNA or gDNA that made up the material.

The germline CDR1 and CDR2 sequences are MNHEY and SVGAGI. V was clipped by 4 bases and J by 4 bases; unmatched bases: 10. This CDR3 is built from 15 residues. Some clones are missing from TCRdb's copy, which holds only in-frame ones; the method was immunoSEQ multiplex PCR. Found here are about 210,000 clones, roughly 84% of them singletons; the top ten hold under 12%. The sequence was collected from an elderly woman with COVID-19, enrolled during active disease. The V call is TRBV6-5, the J call TRBJ2-7; TRBD1 agrees at 7 bases. Sequenced sample: peripheral blood. CDR3 sequence (DNA): TGTGCCAGCAGTTCACCGGGACAGTCAACTTACGAGCAGTACTTC. Protein product: CASSSPGQSTYEQYF.